This entry describes one T cell receptor (beta chain). The data stem from a study of blood T cell repertoires in COVID-19. As for the study in general: Acute and convalescent COVID-19 specimens originated in the United States, Italy and Spain. From T cells, B-cell-depleted T cells, or PBMCs came the material, which was cDNA or gDNA.

In the original analysis: Amplification of reference gene primers was used by the study to estimate nucleated cell counts. Sequencing was performed with immunoSEQ multiplex PCR; in TCRdb, only in-frame clones are kept and a portion is missing. That table supplies the V and J calls and clone size; D and trimming were determined from the DNA. The sample has 500,000 to 600,000 clones; approximately 88% are singletons. Patients of the Seattle cohort, enrolled during active infection, were followed longitudinally. Sequencing used peripheral blood. This clonotype was sampled from a woman aged 50 to 65 with COVID-19, enrolled during active disease.

The CDR3 loop reads CASSLAGLTNSPLHF. CDR3 nucleotide sequence: TGCGCCAGCAGCTTGGCGGGACTGACGAATTCACCCCTCCACTTT. V and J are TRBV5-1 and TRBJ1-6; maybe TRBD1 (5 bases). CDR1 is SGHRS and CDR2 is YFSETQ in the germline V gene. CDR3 length equals 15 residues. V was trimmed by 0 bases and J by 7 bases, leaving 11 bases between them.